The 27 T cell receptor beta chains below all came from one sample that was sequenced in a study of cytomegalovirus exposure and HLA in healthy donors. It was with 60 Vbeta and 13 Jbeta primers that the PCR ran. Using immunoSEQ multiplex PCR, the repertoire was profiled, and TCRdb retains in-frame clones only, with some absent. The sample includes about 150,000 clones, approximately 82% of them seen just once. The sample taken for sequencing was PBMCs. The receptors come from a man aged 45 to 65 in good health and CMV-seropositive.

The chain uses TRBV11-2 and TRBJ1-2; D is perhaps TRBD1 (5 bases). Germline CDR1 and CDR2: SGHAT and FQNNGV. The ends were cut back, 0 bases at V and 2 bases at J, with 13 bases in the middle. CDR3 length: 16 residues. In DNA form, the CDR3 reads TGTGCCAGCAGCTTAGATTGGGACTCGGGGAACTATGGCTACACCTTC. Translating it yields CASSLDWDSGNYGYTF.

J is TRBJ2-7 and V is TRBV4-2; 11 bases map to TRBD2. The CDR3 totals 13 residues. Unmatched junction bases numbered 6, after V lost 5 bases and J lost 9 bases. Germline CDR1 and CDR2: LGHNA and YNFKEQ. The CDR3 nucleotides are TGTGCCAGCAGCAAGGGACTAGCGGAACCGCAGTACGTC. Residues: CASSKGLAEPQYV.

The chain is built from TRBV2 and TRBJ1-2; no clear D gene. The V end lost 3 bases, the J end lost 8 bases, and 16 bases lay between the germline ends. The germline V gene encodes CDR1 SNHLY and CDR2 FYNNEI. The CDR3 is made up of 14 amino acids. Here the CDR3 DNA reads TGTGCCAGCAGTGACGGGCTGGAGGTGAGGGGCTACACCTTC. It is translated as CASSDGLEVRGYTF.

This chain links TRBV6-6 with TRBJ1-2; 12 bases fit TRBD1. The germline CDR1 and CDR2 sequences are MNHNY and SVGAGI (reference sequence). CDR3 length: 15 amino acids. Losses at the gene ends were 6 bases for V and 3 bases for J; bases not matched to a gene: 5. CDR3 nucleotides: TGTGCCAGCAGACCTGGGACAGGGGGCGACTATGGCTACACCTTC. It translates to CASRPGTGGDYGYTF.

The chain couples TRBV7-9 to TRBJ2-5; a weak D match, TRBD2 (7 bases). Trimming took off 0 bases at V and 3 bases at J, with 11 bases between the two ends. The CDR3 is 15 amino acids. Per germline, CDR1 SEHNR and CDR2 FQNEAQ (reference sequence). The CDR3 here is CASSLARGAEETQYF. Written as DNA, the CDR3 is TGTGCCAGCAGCTTAGCCCGGGGGGCCGAAGAGACCCAGTACTTC.

This chain uses TRBV19 with TRBJ2-1; D is perhaps TRBD1 (6 bases). CDR1 and CDR2 from the germline V gene are LNHDA and SQIVND (reference sequence). The CDR3 length is 15 residues. Trimming took 5 bases from V and 2 from J, leaving 13 bases between them. This CDR3 reads CASSAFRGPYNEQFF. In DNA, the CDR3 is TGTGCCAGTAGTGCCTTCAGGGGCCCCTACAATGAGCAGTTCTTC. Combining the CDR3 with reference TRBV19 and TRBJ2-1 gives the whole variable domain DGGITQSPKYLFRKEGQNVTLSCEQNLNHDAMYWYRQDPGQGLRLIYYSQIVNDFQKGDIAEGYSVSREKKESFPLTVTSAQKNPTAFYLCASSAFRGPYNEQFFGPGTRLTVL.

The V gene is TRBV4-1, the J gene TRBJ2-1; 13 positions match TRBD2. CDR1 is MGHRA and CDR2 is YSYEKL in the germline V gene. The CDR3 sequence is 16 residues long. Trimming cost V 3 bases and J 2 bases; bases outside gene matches: 1. CDR3 amino acids: CASSHGTSGAYNEQFF. DNA for the CDR3: TGCGCCAGCAGCCACGGGACTAGCGGGGCCTACAATGAGCAGTTCTTC.

V gene TRBV5-1 combines with J gene TRBJ1-1, with D possibly TRBD1 on 5 matching bases. CDR1 is SGHRS, CDR2 YFSETQ, per germline. V lost 0 bases, J lost 2 bases, and 11 bases lay in between. This CDR3 is 15 amino acids long. The CDR3 loop reads CASSLVQGRNTEAFF. For the CDR3, the DNA is TGCGCCAGCAGCTTGGTTCAGGGCCGAAACACTGAAGCTTTCTTT.

The chain carries TRBV5-1 and TRBJ2-1, with TRBD2 matching over 9 bases. CDR1 is SGHRS and CDR2 is YFSETQ in the germline V gene. V lost 4 bases to trimming and J lost 5 bases; unmatched junction nucleotides: 7. CDR3 length: 15 residues. In DNA, the CDR3 is TGCGCCAGCAGCCCGACTGAGCGGGGGGACAATGAGCAGTTCTTC. This translates into CASSPTERGDNEQFF.

V usage is TRBV6-5 and J usage is TRBJ2-5; the D gene is possibly TRBD2 (6 bases). The CDR3 runs to 15 residues. V lost 4 bases to trimming and J lost 5 bases, with 17 bases between them. The germline V gene encodes CDR1 MNHEY and CDR2 SVGAGI. As DNA, the CDR3 is TGTGCCAGCAGTTTCCAGGGTTGGGGGAGGGAGACCCAGTACTTC. Protein sequence: CASSFQGWGRETQYF.

The V and J genes are TRBV13 and TRBJ1-1, with TRBD1 matching 10 bases. With 2 bases clipped from V and 5 bases from J, the junction kept 5 bases outside the gene matches. Per germline, CDR1 PRHDT and CDR2 FYEKMQ (reference sequence). This CDR3 has 15 amino acids. Written as DNA, the CDR3 is TGTGCCAGCAGCTTAATAGGGACAGGGGATACTGAAGCTTTCTTT. It is translated as CASSLIGTGDTEAFF.

The chain has TRBV10-2 and TRBJ2-5; D possibly corresponds to TRBD2 (6 bases). The CDR3 length is 16 residues. Germline loops: CDR1 WSHSY, CDR2 SAAADI. Trimming stripped 5 bases from V and 3 bases from J, with 19 bases between. The CDR3 DNA is TGCGCCAGCAGTAATTCACCTTGGAGGGAGAAAGAGACCCAGTACTTC. Protein product: CASSNSPWREKETQYF.

This chain uses TRBV7-3 with TRBJ2-2; a weak D match, TRBD2 (7 bases). The CDR3 loop spans 15 amino acids. V lost 5 bases and J 1 base, leaving 11 bases between the germline ends. CDR1 is SGHTA, CDR2 FQGTGA, per germline. DNA of the CDR3: TGTGCCAGCAGCCGGGGGGCCGGGAACACCGGGGAGCTGTTTTTT. It is translated as CASSRGAGNTGELFF.

The chain joins TRBV6-1 to TRBJ1-2, with 7 bases aligning to TRBD1. The CDR3 loop spans 14 amino acids. In germline, CDR1 is MNHNS, CDR2 SASEGT. The V gene end was trimmed by 6 bases and the J gene end by 6 bases; junction bases not matched to a gene: 10. CDR3 loop: CASRAGGYQNGYTF. In nucleotides, the CDR3 is TGTGCCAGCAGGGCAGGGGGTTATCAGAATGGCTACACCTTC.

CDR3 sequence reads: CASSLSLPVYIQYF. CDR3 sequence (DNA): TGTGCCAGCAGCTTATCTCTACCCGTATACATTCAGTACTTC. The chain links TRBV7-8 to TRBJ2-4; D is undetermined. V gave up 2 bases and J gave up 8 bases, with 13 bases separating them. The CDR3 length is 14 residues. Germline CDR1 and CDR2: SGHVS and FQNEAQ.

As DNA, the CDR3 is TGTGCCAGCAGCGCCCGAGCGGGAGGAGGTGGGGCAGAGACCCAGTACTTC. Its translation: CASSARAGGGGAETQYF. V and J are TRBV9 and TRBJ2-5; 9 bases map to TRBD2. The CDR3 contains 17 residues. The V and J ends lost 3 bases and 4 bases, in that order; junction bases with no gene match: 13. CDR1 is SGDLS, CDR2 YYNGEE, per germline.

The gene calls are TRBV5-4 and TRBJ2-7; 13 bases line up with TRBD2. This CDR3 has 15 residues. Per germline, CDR1 SGHNT and CDR2 YYREEE (reference sequence). J was trimmed by 5 bases and V by 4 bases; bases with no gene match: 6. CDR3 amino acids: CASSAGLAGADEQYV. The DNA of the CDR3 is TGTGCCAGCAGCGCTGGACTAGCGGGAGCTGACGAGCAGTACGTC.

This clone was found once. V usage is TRBV27 and J usage is TRBJ2-3; 8 nucleotides agree with TRBD1. The CDR3 totals 19 residues. After removal of 5 bases from V and 0 bases from J, the junction contained 16 bases not matched to a gene. Germline CDR1 is MNHEY and CDR2 is SMNVEV (reference sequence). CDR3 in DNA: TGTGCCAGCAGTCCAACCCCGGACAGGGTCCTTTTTAGCACAGATACGCAGTATTTT. Its protein product is CASSPTPDRVLFSTDTQYF.

The genes are TRBV5-1 and TRBJ2-7; TRBD1 matches 8 bases. J was trimmed by 3 bases and V by 0 bases; bases with no gene match: 5. Germline CDR1 is SGHRS and CDR2 is YFSETQ. The CDR3 has 15 residues. The CDR3 DNA is TGCGCCAGCAGCTTGGGGCCGACAGGGGTCTACGAGCAGTACGTC. Encoded protein: CASSLGPTGVYEQYV.

This chain links TRBV19 with TRBJ1-2; no definite D call. CDR3 size: 14 residues. The V gene lost 4 bases and the J gene lost 7 bases, with 16 bases spanning the gap. Germline assignment: CDR1 LNHDA and CDR2 SQIVND (reference sequence). DNA for the CDR3: TGTGCCAGTAGTACCTACGAAGCTAGAGTTGGCTACACCTTC. Translating it yields CASSTYEARVGYTF. The whole variable domain, remainder taken from reference TRBV19 and TRBJ1-2, is DGGITQSPKYLFRKEGQNVTLSCEQNLNHDAMYWYRQDPGQGLRLIYYSQIVNDFQKGDIAEGYSVSREKKESFPLTVTSAQKNPTAFYLCASSTYEARVGYTFGSGTRLTVV.

The chain has TRBV19 and TRBJ2-5; TRBD2 matches at 8 bases. V lost 4 bases and J lost 9; bases outside the gene matches: 10. The CDR3 loop spans 14 amino acids. Germline lookup yields CDR1 LNHDA and CDR2 SQIVND (reference sequence). The CDR3 region is CASSTGGASEAQYF. In nucleotides, the CDR3 is TGTGCCAGTAGTACGGGAGGGGCCTCCGAGGCCCAGTACTTC.

The V gene is TRBV4-1, the J gene TRBJ2-3; D may be TRBD2 (7 bases). Germline V CDR1 and CDR2: MGHRA, YSYEKL. Trimming pared 0 bases from V and 1 base from J, leaving 14 bases between. The CDR3 length is 17 residues. CDR3 sequence: CASSQDPGGWGTDTQYF. CDR3 nucleotide sequence: TGCGCCAGCAGCCAAGATCCGGGGGGCTGGGGCACAGATACGCAGTATTTT.

Concerning this clone itself: This sample also contains other DNA sequences that code for the same CDR3. The chain has TRBV6-1 and TRBJ1-2; a weak D match, TRBD1 (5 bases). This CDR3 is 14 amino acids long. Trimming removed 1 base from V and 5 bases from J, with 11 bases in between. CDR1 MNHNS and CDR2 SASEGT come from the germline V gene. The CDR3 sequence: CASSEEPGTYGYTF. The CDR3 nucleotides read TGTGCCAGCAGTGAAGAACCAGGGACTTATGGCTACACCTTC.

The J gene is TRBJ2-7, the V gene TRBV7-9; the match to TRBD1 covers 7 bases. V dropped 5 bases and J dropped 1; count of bases not matched to a gene: 8. CDR1 is SEHNR and CDR2 is FQNEAQ in the germline V gene (reference sequence). CDR3 length equals 15 residues. The CDR3 sequence is CASSQGTVVSYEQYF. For the CDR3, the DNA is TGTGCCAGCAGCCAAGGGACAGTCGTTTCCTACGAGCAGTACTTC.

The V call is TRBV19, the J call TRBJ2-3; 7 bases match TRBD1. Unmatched junction bases numbered 4, after V lost 6 bases and J lost 4 bases. The CDR3 loop spans 13 amino acids. Germline V lookup: CDR1 LNHDA, CDR2 SQIVND (reference sequence). The CDR3 is CASSPDRADTQYF. The CDR3 DNA follows: TGTGCCAGTAGCCCAGACAGGGCAGATACGCAGTATTTT.

The rearrangement uses TRBV11-2 and TRBJ2-5; tentatively, D is TRBD1 (6 bases). V was trimmed by 5 bases and J by 0 bases, leaving 13 bases between them. This CDR3 has 15 residues. Germline lookup yields CDR1 SGHAT and CDR2 FQNNGV. CDR3 region: CASSRKGDNQETQYF. In nucleotides, the CDR3 is TGTGCCAGCAGCCGTAAAGGGGACAACCAAGAGACCCAGTACTTC.

This clone was counted a single time. The gene calls are TRBV5-1 and TRBJ2-5; D not certain. This CDR3 is 15 amino acids long. The V gene's germline CDR1 is SGHRS and CDR2 YFSETQ. V was cut by 0 bases and J by 2 bases, with 11 bases left in between. The CDR3 spells CASSLVTEPQETQYF. The CDR3 coding sequence is TGCGCCAGCAGCTTGGTAACTGAACCTCAAGAGACCCAGTACTTC.